A selection of T cell receptor beta chains follows, all from one sample in a study of T cell changes during pregnancy in multiple sclerosis. Sequenced by immunoSEQ multiplex PCR; TCRdb stores in-frame clones only, minus some. The repertoire holds 110,000 or so clones, with roughly 92% as singletons. Sequenced here: peripheral blood, sampled before pregnancy. These receptors all stem from a female donor with multiple sclerosis, enrolled in a pregnancy study. Both conserved end residues are part of each CDR3. D genes are given only for firm matches. Clone size is not always given. Where it is, it says once, few, many or a class for expanded clones.

size: NA
V: TRBV2
D: NA
J: TRBJ2-5
DNA: TGTGCCAGCATTTACCCCGTCGAGGAGACCCAGTACTTC
CDR3: CASIYPVEETQYF

size: NA
V: TRBV30
D: NA
J: TRBJ2-7
DNA: TGTGCCTGGAAGAGGGCAAGAGAGTCCCACGAGCAGTACTTC
CDR3: CAWKRARESHEQYF

size: NA
V: TRBV7-7
D: NA
J: TRBJ2-7
DNA: TGTGCCAGCAGCTTAGCGGGTAGCGGCTACGAGCAGTACTTC
CDR3: CASSLAGSGYEQYF

size: NA
V: TRBV7-3
D: NA
J: TRBJ2-2
DNA: TGTGCCAGCAGCCCCCAAACAGGGCAGAACACCGGGGAGCTGTTTTTT
CDR3: CASSPQTGQNTGELFF

size: NA
V: TRBV5-6
D: TRBD1
J: TRBJ1-2
DNA: TGTGCCAGCAGCCTCCGGGACAGGGCTTCTAACTATGGCTACACCTTC
CDR3: CASSLRDRASNYGYTF

size: NA
V: TRBV7-8
D: TRBD1
J: TRBJ1-2
DNA: TGTGCCAGCAGCTTAGCGCGGACAGGGGGCGACTATGGCTACACCTTC
CDR3: CASSLARTGGDYGYTF

size: NA
V: TRBV29-1
D: NA
J: TRBJ2-1
DNA: TGCAGCGTACGAGGGGCTAGCGTCCGCAATGAGCAGTTCTTC
CDR3: CSVRGASVRNEQFF

size: once
V: TRBV2
D: TRBD2
J: TRBJ2-1
DNA: TGTGCCACCAGACTAGCGGGTTACAATGAGCAGTTCTTC
CDR3: CATRLAGYNEQFF

size: NA
V: TRBV11-2
D: TRBD1
J: TRBJ2-7
DNA: TGTGCCAGCAGCTTAGGGACAGGGGAATACGAGCAGTACTTC
CDR3: CASSLGTGEYEQYF

size: NA
V: TRBV11-2
D: TRBD1
J: TRBJ2-1
DNA: TGTGCCAGCAGCTTTGACAGGGGTTACAATGAGCAGTTCTTC
CDR3: CASSFDRGYNEQFF

size: NA
V: TRBV19
D: TRBD1
J: TRBJ2-7
DNA: TGTGCCAGTAGTATGGACAGGGGGCCGGGCTTATACGTCGAGCAGTACTTC
CDR3: CASSMDRGPGLYVEQYF

size: NA
V: TRBV6-1
D: TRBD2
J: TRBJ2-7
DNA: TGTGCCAGCAGGGGACTAGCGGCCCACGAGCAGTACTTC
CDR3: CASRGLAAHEQYF

size: NA
V: TRBV5-1
D: NA
J: TRBJ2-5
DNA: TGCGCCAGCAGCTTGGTGCGAGGGCAAGAGACCCAGTACTTC
CDR3: CASSLVRGQETQYF

size: NA
V: TRBV6-4
D: NA
J: TRBJ2-1
DNA: TGTGCCAGCAGTGTGTCGGGGAATCACAATGAGCAGTTCTTC
CDR3: CASSVSGNHNEQFF

size: few
V: TRBV5-4
D: NA
J: TRBJ2-1
DNA: TGTGCCAGCAGCTTGGTTCGGGGACAAGGGCAGTTCTTC
CDR3: CASSLVRGQGQFF

size: NA
V: TRBV19
D: NA
J: TRBJ1-2
DNA: TGTGCCAGTAGCTTCAGTGCTGACTATGGCTACACCTTC
CDR3: CASSFSADYGYTF

size: NA
V: TRBV28
D: TRBD1
J: TRBJ1-1
DNA: TGTGCCAGCAGAGTACAGGGGGCAGTGACTGAAGCTTTCTTT
CDR3: CASRVQGAVTEAFF

size: NA
V: TRBV19
D: NA
J: TRBJ2-2
DNA: TGTGCCAGTAGTATAGATTCAGGTCTGAGGAGGACCGGGGAGCTGTTTTTT
CDR3: CASSIDSGLRRTGELFF